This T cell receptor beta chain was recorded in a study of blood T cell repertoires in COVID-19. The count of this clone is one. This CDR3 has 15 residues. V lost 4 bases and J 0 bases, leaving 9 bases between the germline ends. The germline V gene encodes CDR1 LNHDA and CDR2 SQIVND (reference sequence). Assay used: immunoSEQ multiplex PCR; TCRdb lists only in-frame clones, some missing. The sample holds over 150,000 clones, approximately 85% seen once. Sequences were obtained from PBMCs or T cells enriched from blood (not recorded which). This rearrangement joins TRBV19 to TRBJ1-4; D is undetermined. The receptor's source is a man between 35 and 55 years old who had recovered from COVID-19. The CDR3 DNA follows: TGTGCCAGTAGTACCGGGAGAGCAACTAATGAAAAACTGTTTTTT. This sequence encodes CASSTGRATNEKLFF. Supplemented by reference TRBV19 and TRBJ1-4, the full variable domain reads DGGITQSPKYLFRKEGQNVTLSCEQNLNHDAMYWYRQDPGQGLRLIYYSQIVNDFQKGDIAEGYSVSREKKESFPLTVTSAQKNPTAFYLCASSTGRATNEKLFFGSGTQLSVL.